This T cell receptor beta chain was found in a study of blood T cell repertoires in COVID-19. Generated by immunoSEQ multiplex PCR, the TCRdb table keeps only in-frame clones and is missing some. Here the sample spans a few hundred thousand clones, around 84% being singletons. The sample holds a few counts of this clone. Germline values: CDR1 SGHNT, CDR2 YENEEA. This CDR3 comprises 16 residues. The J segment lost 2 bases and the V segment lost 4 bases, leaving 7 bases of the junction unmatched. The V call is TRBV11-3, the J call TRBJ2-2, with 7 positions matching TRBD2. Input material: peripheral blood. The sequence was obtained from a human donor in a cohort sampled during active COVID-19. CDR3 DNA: TGTGCCAGCAGCTCCAGGGACTACCTAAACACCGGGGAGCTGTTTTTT. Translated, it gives CASSSRDYLNTGELFF.